Presented here are 6 T cell receptor beta chains from one specimen sequenced in a study of blood T cell repertoires in COVID-19. Profiling relied on immunoSEQ multiplex PCR, and the TCRdb table lists in-frame clones only, not all of them. The repertoire consists of some 69,000 clones, with more than 90% occurring once and the leading ten covering roughly 1.3%. The sample consisted of peripheral blood. All receptors derive from a man between 60 and 75 years old with acute or convalescent COVID-19.

The V gene is TRBV7-6, the J gene TRBJ2-7; 8 bases agree with TRBD2. The CDR3 contains 19 residues. Trimming took 5 bases from V and 3 from J; bases not matched to a gene: 21. CDR1 and CDR2 from the germline V gene are SGHVS and FNYEAQ. The CDR3 sequence: CASSPGAGVGVLEVYEQYF. DNA for the CDR3: TGTGCCAGCAGCCCGGGAGCGGGGGTTGGTGTATTAGAAGTCTACGAGCAGTACTTC.

The chain is built from TRBV13 and TRBJ1-5; 8 nucleotides match TRBD1. V shed 5 bases and J 4 bases; nucleotides not matched to a gene: 4. CDR1 and CDR2 from the germline V gene are PRHDT and FYEKMQ (reference sequence). The CDR3 sequence is 14 residues long. DNA of the CDR3: TGTGCCAGCAGCGCCAGGGGGCGTAATCAGCCCCAGCATTTT. It codes for CASSARGRNQPQHF.

The gene calls are TRBV6-5 and TRBJ1-2; 9 bases align to TRBD1. Per germline, CDR1 MNHEY and CDR2 SVGAGI. With V trimmed by 2 bases and J by 3 bases, 7 bases remained unmatched. CDR3 size: 16 residues. In DNA, the CDR3 is TGTGCCAGCAGTTACCTAACCGGGACAGGGTACTATGGCTACACCTTC. It specifies CASSYLTGTGYYGYTF.

The rearrangement joins TRBV6-2 or TRBV6-3 to TRBJ2-1, with D possibly TRBD2 on 5 matching bases. The V and J ends lost 6 bases and 8 bases respectively, with 17 bases between them. Germline assignment: CDR1 MNHEY and CDR2 SVGEGT. The CDR3 sequence is 14 residues long. This CDR3 is CASSRSLEGDEQFF. The CDR3 DNA sequence: TGTGCCAGCAGCCGCTCCCTTGAGGGTGATGAGCAGTTCTTC.

This clone was seen just once. The gene calls are TRBV11-2 and TRBJ2-7; 7 bases match TRBD2. This CDR3 contains 13 residues. The V gene end was trimmed by 1 base and the J gene end by 7 bases; junction bases not matched to a gene: 4. Looked up from germline, CDR1 is SGHAT and CDR2 is FQNNGV. The CDR3, as DNA: TGTGCCAGCAGCTTAGGCGGGGGATGGGAGCAGTACTTC. It codes for CASSLGGGWEQYF.

V is TRBV6-1 and J is TRBJ1-6; tentative D call: TRBD1 (5 bases). Trimming stripped 2 bases from V and 5 bases from J, with 10 bases between. There are 15 residues in the CDR3. Germline V gene data show CDR1 as MNHNS and CDR2 as SASEGT. DNA of the CDR3: TGTGCCAGCAGTGAACAGGGAGGTAATAATTCACCCCTCCACTTT. Protein: CASSEQGGNNSPLHF.